This T cell receptor (beta chain) was obtained from a study of cytomegalovirus exposure and HLA in healthy donors. Study information: In an early release, HLA-typed donors contributed some 88 million unique TCR sequences. Across 350 to 400 genotyped donors, approximately 81% landed in the Caucasian-associated ancestry cluster.

Looked up from germline, CDR1 is MGHDK and CDR2 is SYGVNS. Trimming cost V 4 bases and J 7 bases, with 16 bases left between them. This CDR3 region has 14 residues. It was with 60 Vbeta and 13 Jbeta primers that the PCR ran. Sequencing used immunoSEQ multiplex PCR; TCRdb keeps in-frame clones, though not all of them. The sample carries 160,000 or so clones, under 80% recorded once. Only a few counts were recorded for this clone. The sequence was obtained from a human donor in good health. The chain is built from TRBV25-1 and TRBJ1-1, with D perhaps matching TRBD1 (6 bases). The sample taken for sequencing was PBMCs. Here the CDR3 reads CASSVMAGEGEAFF. The DNA of the CDR3 is TGTGCCAGCAGTGTCATGGCAGGGGAGGGTGAAGCTTTCTTT.